This T cell receptor (beta chain) appears in the sequencing data of a study of CD8 T cells in Susac syndrome. This CDR3 is 13 amino acids long. V was clipped by 4 bases and J by 4 bases; unmatched bases: 5. Germline V gene data show CDR1 as SQVTM and CDR2 as ANQGSEA. This clonotype has just one count. The RNA, about 0.45 to 1 ug, was put through reverse transcription using random hexamers. Coverage of TCR beta CDR3 amplification by immunoSEQ multiplex PCR extended to 54 Vbeta and 13 Jbeta. MiXCR was run by TCRdb on the immunoSEQ multiplex PCR reads, yielding one entry per CDR3 protein. The repertoire has about 70,000 distinct CDR3 sequences, 95% of them found once; the top ten carry 0.24%. CD8+ and CD4+ T cells taken from blood had their TCR beta sequenced.

This receptor was identified in a human donor in good health. The chain carries TRBV29-1 and TRBJ2-3; 7 nucleotides align to TRBD2. The sequenced sample consisted of CD8+ T cells from PBMCs. The CDR3 DNA reads TGCAGCGTTGGTTTAGCGGGCGCAGATACGCAGTATTTT. It specifies CSVGLAGADTQYF.